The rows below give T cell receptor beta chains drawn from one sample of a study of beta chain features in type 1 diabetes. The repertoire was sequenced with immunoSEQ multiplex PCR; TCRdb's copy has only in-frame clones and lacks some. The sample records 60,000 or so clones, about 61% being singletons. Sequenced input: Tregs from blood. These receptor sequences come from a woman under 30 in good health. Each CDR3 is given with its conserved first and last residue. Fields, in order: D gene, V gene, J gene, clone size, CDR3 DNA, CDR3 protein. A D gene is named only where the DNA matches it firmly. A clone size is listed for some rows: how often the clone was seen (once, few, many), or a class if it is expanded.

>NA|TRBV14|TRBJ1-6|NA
TGTGCCAGCAGCCAAGATCTCGGCGGGGCGGGGTCACCCCTCCACTTT
CASSQDLGGAGSPLHF
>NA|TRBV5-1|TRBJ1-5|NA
TGCGCCAGCAGCTTGTGGGGGGGCCAGCCCCAGCATTTT
CASSLWGGQPQHF
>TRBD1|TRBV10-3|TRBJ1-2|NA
TGTGCCATCAGTCAGGGGGCGGATGGCTACACCTTC
CAISQGADGYTF
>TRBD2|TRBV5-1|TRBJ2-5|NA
TGCGCCAGCAGCCCCGGGACTAGCGGACAAGAGACCCAGTACTTC
CASSPGTSGQETQYF
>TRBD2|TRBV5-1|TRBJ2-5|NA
TGCGCCAGCATGCCAGCGGGAGGGCCGGAGACCCAGTACTTC
CASMPAGGPETQYF
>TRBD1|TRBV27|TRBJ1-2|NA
TGTGCCAGCAGTTTATCGAGTTCCCGGGACAGAGCTAACTATGGCTACACCTTC
CASSLSSSRDRANYGYTF
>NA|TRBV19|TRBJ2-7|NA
TGTGCCAGTAGAGGAGCGGCATCCTACGAGCAGTACTTC
CASRGAASYEQYF
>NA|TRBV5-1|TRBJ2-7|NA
TGCGCCAGCAGCTTGCAGGCTCACTACGAGCAGTACTTC
CASSLQAHYEQYF
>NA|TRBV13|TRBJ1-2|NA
TGTGCCAGCAGCTCCAGGGGAAACTATGGCTACACCTTC
CASSSRGNYGYTF
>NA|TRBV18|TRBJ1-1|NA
TGTGCCAGCTCACCAGCTATGAACACTGAAGCTTTCTTT
CASSPAMNTEAFF
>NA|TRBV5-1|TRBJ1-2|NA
TGCGCCAGCAGCAGCTCCCGCCCAGGGCCTAACTATGGCTACACCTTC
CASSSSRPGPNYGYTF
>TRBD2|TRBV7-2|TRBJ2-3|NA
TGTGCCAGCCGGAGGCGGGGGGGAGGGGCAGATACGCAGTATTTT
CASRRRGGGADTQYF
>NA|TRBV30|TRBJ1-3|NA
TGTGCCTGGGCGAGCGGACAGAGCTCTGGAAACACCATATATTTT
CAWASGQSSGNTIYF
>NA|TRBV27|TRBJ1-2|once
TGTGCCAGCAGTTTAGAGGGCGCAGGTGGCTACACCTTC
CASSLEGAGGYTF
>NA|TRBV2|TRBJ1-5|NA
TGTGCCAGCAGTGCACAACAGGTAGGGCAGCCCCAGCATTTT
CASSAQQVGQPQHF
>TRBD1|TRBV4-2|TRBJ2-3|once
TGTGCCAGCACCCAAGGGGGCCTGAACACAGATACGCAGTATTTT
CASTQGGLNTDTQYF
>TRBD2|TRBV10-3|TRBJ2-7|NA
TGTGCCATCAGTGACCCCGGGACTAGCGGGGGGTACGAGCAGTACTTC
CAISDPGTSGGYEQYF
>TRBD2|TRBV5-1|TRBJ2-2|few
TGCGCCAGCAGCTCCCTGACTAGCGGGAGGACCGGGGAGCTGTTTTTT
CASSSLTSGRTGELFF
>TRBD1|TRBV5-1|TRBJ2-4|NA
TGCGCCAGCAGCTTGGGGACAGGCTTAGGCAAAAACATTCAGTACTTC
CASSLGTGLGKNIQYF
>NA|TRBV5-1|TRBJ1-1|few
TGCGCCAGCAGCTTTGGACAGATGAACACTGAAGCTTTCTTT
CASSFGQMNTEAFF
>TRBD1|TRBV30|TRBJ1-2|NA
TGTGCCTGGTCAACTGACAGGGGGCTTCACGGCTACACCTTC
CAWSTDRGLHGYTF
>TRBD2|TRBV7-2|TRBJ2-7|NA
TGTGCCAGCAGCAGCGGGGGGTCTAGCTACGAGCAGTACTTC
CASSSGGSSYEQYF
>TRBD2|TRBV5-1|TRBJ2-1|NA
TGCGCCAGCAGCCGGACTAGCGGGGGGCTCAATGAGCAGTTCTTC
CASSRTSGGLNEQFF
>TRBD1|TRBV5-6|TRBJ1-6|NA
TGTGCCAGCAGCTCAGACAGGGGGGCAAGTTCACCCCTCCACTTT
CASSSDRGASSPLHF
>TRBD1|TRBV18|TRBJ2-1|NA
TGTGCCAGCTCACCCCGGGACAGGGGGCCGGATGAGCAGTTCTTC
CASSPRDRGPDEQFF